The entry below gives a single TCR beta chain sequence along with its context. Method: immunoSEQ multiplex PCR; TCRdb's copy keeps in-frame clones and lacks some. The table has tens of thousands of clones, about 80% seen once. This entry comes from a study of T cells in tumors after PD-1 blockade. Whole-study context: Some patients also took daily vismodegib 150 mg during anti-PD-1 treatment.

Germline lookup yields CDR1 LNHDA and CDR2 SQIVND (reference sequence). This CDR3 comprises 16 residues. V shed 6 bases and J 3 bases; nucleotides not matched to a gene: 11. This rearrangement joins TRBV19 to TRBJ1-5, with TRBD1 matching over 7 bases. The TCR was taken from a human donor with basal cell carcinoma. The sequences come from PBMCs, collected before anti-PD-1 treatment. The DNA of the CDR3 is TGTGCCAGTAGGGGGACAGACCAAATCCTCAATCAGCCCCAGCATTTT. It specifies CASRGTDQILNQPQHF. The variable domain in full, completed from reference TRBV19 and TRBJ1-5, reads DGGITQSPKYLFRKEGQNVTLSCEQNLNHDAMYWYRQDPGQGLRLIYYSQIVNDFQKGDIAEGYSVSREKKESFPLTVTSAQKNPTAFYLCASRGTDQILNQPQHFGDGTRLSIL.